The 17 T cell receptor beta chains below all came from one sample that was sequenced in a study of T cells in Graves' hyperthyroidism and ophthalmopathy. Using RNA transcripts as the source, TCR beta CDR3 regions were amplified. The TCR CDR3 was amplified in a first-round RT-PCR using the HTBI primer set. TCRdb recomputed calls from the multiplex PCR reads with MiXCR, one row per CDR3 protein. The repertoire holds under 450,000 distinct CDR3 sequences, about 15% seen once, with around 7.7% in the top ten. Sequenced sample: blood. The receptors stem from a woman aged 18-29 years with Graves' hyperthyroidism.

This clonotype was observed at least ten times. This chain connects TRBV5-1 to TRBJ2-5; a possible D gene is TRBD2 (6 bases). The length of the CDR3 is 15 residues. The V end lost 5 bases, the J end lost 2 bases, and 16 bases lay between the germline ends. The V gene's germline CDR1 is SGHRS and CDR2 YFSETQ. CDR3 in DNA: TGCGCCAGCAGTCCGCACGGGGGACGACAAGAGACCCAGTACTTC. The encoded protein is CASSPHGGRQETQYF.

This clonotype was picked up one time. With a much larger clone just one base away, this may be a read error. J is TRBJ2-7 and V is TRBV20-1, with D possibly being TRBD2 (5 bases). Deletions cut 5 bases from V and 7 bases from J, with 24 bases between. The CDR3 runs to 15 residues. Germline loops: CDR1 DFQATT, CDR2 SNEGSKA (reference sequence). Here the CDR3 DNA reads TGCAGTGCTTATCGGGCAGGCGATGCTACGGGAGAGCAGTACTTC. Translation gives CSAYRAGDATGEQYF.

Ten or more counts support this clonotype. The rearrangement links TRBV14 to TRBJ2-7; D ambiguous. The V gene lost 0 bases and the J gene lost 3 bases, with 12 bases spanning the gap. The CDR3 spans 15 residues. In germline, CDR1 is SGHDN, CDR2 FVKESK. The CDR3, as DNA: TGTGCCAGCAGCCAAGAAACAGATTTCAACTACGAGCAGTACTTC. Encoded protein: CASSQETDFNYEQYF. The whole variable domain, remainder taken from reference TRBV14 and TRBJ2-7, is EAGVTQFPSHSVIEKGQTVTLRCDPISGHDNLYWYRRVMGKEIKFLLHFVKESKQDESGMPNNRFLAERTGGTYSTLKVQPAELEDSGVYFCASSQETDFNYEQYFGPGTRLTVT.

This clonotype came up a few times. The chain combines TRBV20-1 with TRBJ2-7; 7 bases match TRBD2. V dropped 6 bases and J dropped 0; count of bases not matched to a gene: 5. The CDR3 loop spans 13 amino acids. CDR1 and CDR2 from the germline V gene are DFQATT and SNEGSKA (reference sequence). The CDR3 protein is CSAASGFSYEQYF. For the CDR3, the DNA is TGCAGTGCAGCTAGCGGCTTCTCCTACGAGCAGTACTTC.

This clonotype was picked up a small number of times. The chain combines TRBV27 with TRBJ1-5; no definite D call. CDR3 length: 14 amino acids. Germline V gene data show CDR1 as MNHEY and CDR2 as SMNVEV (reference sequence). V dropped 2 bases and J dropped 7 bases, with 12 bases sitting between them. CDR3 residues: CASSLRDLGQPQHF. DNA for the CDR3: TGTGCCAGCAGTTTACGAGACCTCGGGCAGCCCCAGCATTTT.

The genes are TRBV6-1 and TRBJ2-3; no clear D. Per germline, CDR1 MNHNS and CDR2 SASEGT. V gave up 6 bases and J gave up 7 bases, with 11 bases separating them. This CDR3 is built from 12 residues. CDR3 coding DNA: TGTGCCAGCAGCTCGAGTTTGTATACGCAGTATTTT. Amino acids: CASSSSLYTQYF.

This clonotype has at least ten counts. The chain is built from TRBV7-8 and TRBJ2-3, with 10 bases that match TRBD1. J gave up 0 bases and V 6 bases, and 18 bases lay outside the gene matches. The CDR3 extends over 20 amino acids. Germline assignment: CDR1 SGHVS and CDR2 FQNEAQ. The CDR3 is CASRQWIGTGVPTSTDTQYF. In DNA, the CDR3 is TGTGCCAGCAGACAATGGATCGGGACAGGGGTCCCCACTAGCACAGATACGCAGTATTTT.

The chain is built from TRBV20-1 and TRBJ2-1; no firm D call. Germline V gene sequence: CDR1 DFQATT, CDR2 SNEGSKA (reference sequence). The CDR3 spans 15 residues. The germline V and J ends were trimmed by 3 bases and 4 bases, with 16 bases remaining between them. CDR3 DNA: TGCAGTGCTAGTCCTGGGTCTCGAAGATACAATGAGCAGTTCTTC. It codes for CSASPGSRRYNEQFF.

This clonotype was picked up a small number of times. The V gene is TRBV7-9, the J gene TRBJ1-6; D is unresolved. CDR3 length equals 15 residues. With 6 bases removed from V and 5 bases from J, the gap between germline ends came to 14 bases. Germline CDR1 and CDR2: SEHNR and FQNEAQ (reference sequence). The CDR3 reads CASRRQDTDNSPLHF. The CDR3 coding sequence is TGTGCCAGCAGGCGACAAGACACAGATAATTCACCCCTCCACTTT.

The rearrangement links TRBV20-1 to TRBJ2-7; 14 nucleotides match TRBD2. Unmatched junction bases numbered 9, after V lost 1 base and J lost 4 bases. This CDR3 has 17 residues. Germline V gene lookup returns CDR1 DFQATT and CDR2 SNEGSKA (reference sequence). The CDR3 sequence: CSARAAGTSGSRYEQYF. The CDR3 bases are TGCAGTGCTAGAGCTGCCGGGACTAGCGGGAGTAGATACGAGCAGTACTTC.

Concerning this clonotype: A much larger clone differs from this one at a single base, so this may be a read error. V is TRBV30 and J is TRBJ1-1; D is undetermined. The V end lost 1 base, the J end lost 4 bases, and 10 bases lay between the germline ends. CDR1 and CDR2 from the germline V gene are GTSNPN and SVGIG (reference sequence). The CDR3 consists of 13 residues. CDR3 sequence: CAWSGDTSTEAFF. Here the CDR3 DNA reads TGTGCCTGGAGTGGCGACACTAGCACTGAAGCTTTCTTT.

V and J are TRBV27 and TRBJ1-5; D unclear. The ends were cut back, 11 bases at V and 5 bases at J, with 16 bases in the middle. CDR1 MNHEY and CDR2 SMNVEV come from the germline V gene (reference sequence). The CDR3 totals 13 residues. DNA of the CDR3: TGTGCCTCGGCGGGAGGGATCTATCAGCCCCAGCATTTT. This codes for CASAGGIYQPQHF.

The gene calls are TRBV4-1 and TRBJ1-4; a possible D gene is TRBD1 (6 bases). The CDR3 sequence is 14 residues long. Germline values: CDR1 MGHRA, CDR2 YSYEKL. Trimming stripped 4 bases from V and 8 bases from J, with 14 bases between. In DNA, the CDR3 is TGCGCCAGCAGCCGAAACCCAGACAGGGAAAAACTGTTTTTT. Protein: CASSRNPDREKLFF.

V is TRBV5-8 and J is TRBJ1-2; 11 bases are a match to TRBD1. After removal of 2 bases from V and 2 bases from J, the junction contained 2 bases not matched to a gene. CDR3 length: 15 residues. Germline CDR1 SGHTS, CDR2 YDEGEE. CDR3 sequence: CASSFWTGGNYGYTF. The CDR3 region has the DNA TGTGCCAGCAGCTTCTGGACAGGGGGCAACTATGGCTACACCTTC.

This clonotype occurred a few times. This chain joins TRBV20-1 and TRBJ2-7; D possibly uses TRBD1 or TRBD2 (5 bases each). Germline V gene data show CDR1 as DFQATT and CDR2 as SNEGSKA (reference sequence). Between the trimmed V and J ends, which lost 0 bases and 5 bases, there was a span of 14 bases. This CDR3 spans 14 amino acids. The CDR3: CSARDMGTRDEQYF. The CDR3, as DNA: TGCAGTGCTAGAGATATGGGGACGCGCGACGAGCAGTACTTC.

This clonotype was observed at least ten times. The rearrangement links TRBV10-3 to TRBJ1-2; tentatively, D is TRBD1 (5 bases). Germline V gene lookup returns CDR1 ENHRY and CDR2 SYGVKD. The CDR3 totals 15 residues. Trimming took off 2 bases at V and 3 bases at J, with 13 bases between the two ends. CDR3 region: CAISEPMEGDYGYTF. Here the CDR3 DNA reads TGTGCCATCAGTGAGCCTATGGAAGGGGACTATGGCTACACCTTC.

The chain employs TRBV10-3 and TRBJ2-7; TRBD1 matches at 9 bases. The V segment lost 10 bases and the J segment 5 bases; nucleotides outside the gene matches: 6. Germline V gene sequence: CDR1 ENHRY, CDR2 SYGVKD. The CDR3 is made up of 12 amino acids. In DNA, the CDR3 is TGTGCCACCGGACAGGGGAGGGACGAGCAGTACTTC. This codes for CATGQGRDEQYF.